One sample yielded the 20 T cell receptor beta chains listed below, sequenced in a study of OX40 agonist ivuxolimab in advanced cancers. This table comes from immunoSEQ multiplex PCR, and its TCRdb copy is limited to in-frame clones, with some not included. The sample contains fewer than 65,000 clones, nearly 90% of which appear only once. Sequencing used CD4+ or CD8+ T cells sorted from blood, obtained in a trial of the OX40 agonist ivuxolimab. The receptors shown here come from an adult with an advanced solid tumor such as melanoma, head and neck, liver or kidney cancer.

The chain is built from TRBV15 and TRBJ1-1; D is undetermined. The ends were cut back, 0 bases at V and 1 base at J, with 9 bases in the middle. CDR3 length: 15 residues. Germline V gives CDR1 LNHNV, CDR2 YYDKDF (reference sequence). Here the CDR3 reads CATSRDSNRNTEAFF. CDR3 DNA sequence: TGTGCCACCAGCAGAGATTCCAACAGGAACACTGAAGCTTTCTTT. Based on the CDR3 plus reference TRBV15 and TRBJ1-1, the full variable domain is DAMVIQNPRYQVTQFGKPVTLSCSQTLNHNVMYWYQQKSSQAPKLLFHYYDKDFNNEADTPDNFQSRRPNTSFCFLDIRSPGLGDTAMYLCATSRDSNRNTEAFFGQGTRLTVV.

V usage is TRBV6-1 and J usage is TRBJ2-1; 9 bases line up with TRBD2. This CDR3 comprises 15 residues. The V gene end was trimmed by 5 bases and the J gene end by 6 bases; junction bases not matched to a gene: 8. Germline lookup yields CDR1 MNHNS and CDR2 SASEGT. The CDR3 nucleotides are TGTGCCAGCAGTTCACGACTAGCGGCCGGCAATGAGCAGTTCTTC. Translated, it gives CASSSRLAAGNEQFF.

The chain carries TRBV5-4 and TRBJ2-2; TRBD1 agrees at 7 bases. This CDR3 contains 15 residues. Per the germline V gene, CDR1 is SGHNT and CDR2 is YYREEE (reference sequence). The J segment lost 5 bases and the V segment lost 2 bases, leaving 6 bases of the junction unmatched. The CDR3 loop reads CASSFETGRTGELFF. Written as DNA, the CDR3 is TGTGCCAGCAGCTTCGAGACAGGGCGAACCGGGGAGCTGTTTTTT.

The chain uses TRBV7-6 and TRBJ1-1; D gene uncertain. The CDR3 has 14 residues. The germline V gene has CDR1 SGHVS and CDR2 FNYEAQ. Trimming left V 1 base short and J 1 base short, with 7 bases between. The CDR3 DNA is TGTGCCAGCAGCTTAGTTCCCGGGAACACTGAAGCTTTCTTT. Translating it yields CASSLVPGNTEAFF.

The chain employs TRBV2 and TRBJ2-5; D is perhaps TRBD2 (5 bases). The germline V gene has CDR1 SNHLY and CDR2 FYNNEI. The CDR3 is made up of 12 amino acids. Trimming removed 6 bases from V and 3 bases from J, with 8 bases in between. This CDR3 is CASRKLEETQYF. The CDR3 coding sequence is TGTGCCAGCAGGAAACTAGAAGAGACCCAGTACTTC.

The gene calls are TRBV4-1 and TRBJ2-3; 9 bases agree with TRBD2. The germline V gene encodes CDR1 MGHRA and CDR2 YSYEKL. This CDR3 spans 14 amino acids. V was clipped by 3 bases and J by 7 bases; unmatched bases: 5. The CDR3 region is CASSQGLALYTQYF. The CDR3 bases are TGCGCCAGCAGCCAGGGACTAGCCTTGTATACGCAGTATTTT.

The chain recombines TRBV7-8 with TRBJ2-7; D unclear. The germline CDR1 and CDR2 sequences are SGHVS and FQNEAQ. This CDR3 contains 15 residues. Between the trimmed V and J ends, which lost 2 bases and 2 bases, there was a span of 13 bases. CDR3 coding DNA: TGTGCCAGCAGCTTACCCCTTGCTGGGCCCTACGAGCAGTACTTC. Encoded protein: CASSLPLAGPYEQYF.

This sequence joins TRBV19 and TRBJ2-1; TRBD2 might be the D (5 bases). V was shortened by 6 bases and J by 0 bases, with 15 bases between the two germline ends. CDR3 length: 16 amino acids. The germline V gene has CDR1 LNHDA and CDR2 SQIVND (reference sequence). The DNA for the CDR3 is TGTGCCAGTAGCCGTCGGGATGCCCTCTCCTACAATGAGCAGTTCTTC. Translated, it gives CASSRRDALSYNEQFF.

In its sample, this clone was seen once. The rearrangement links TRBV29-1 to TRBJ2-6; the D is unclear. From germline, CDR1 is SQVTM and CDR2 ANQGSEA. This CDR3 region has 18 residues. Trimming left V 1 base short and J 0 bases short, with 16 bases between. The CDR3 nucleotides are TGCAGCGTTGAAGGCCGGAAAAAAACCCTCTCTGGGGCCAACGTCCTGACTTTC. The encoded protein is CSVEGRKKTLSGANVLTF.

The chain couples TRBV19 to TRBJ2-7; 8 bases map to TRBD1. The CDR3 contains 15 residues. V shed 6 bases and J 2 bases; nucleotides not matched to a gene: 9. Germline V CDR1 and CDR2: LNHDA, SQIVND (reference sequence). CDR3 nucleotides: TGTGCCAGTAGGATACAGGGGGGCGCAACCTACGAGCAGTACTTC. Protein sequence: CASRIQGGATYEQYF.

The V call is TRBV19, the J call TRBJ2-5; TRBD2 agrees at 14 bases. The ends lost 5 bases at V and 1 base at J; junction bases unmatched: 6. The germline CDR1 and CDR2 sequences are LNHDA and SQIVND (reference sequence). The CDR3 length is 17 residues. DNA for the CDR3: TGTGCCAGTAGTTGGACTAGCGGGGGGACGAGCCAAGAGACCCAGTACTTC. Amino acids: CASSWTSGGTSQETQYF.

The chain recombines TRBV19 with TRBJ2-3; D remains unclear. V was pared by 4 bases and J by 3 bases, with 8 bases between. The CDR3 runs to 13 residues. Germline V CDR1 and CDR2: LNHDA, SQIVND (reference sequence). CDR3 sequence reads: CASSSGYTDTQYF. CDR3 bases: TGTGCCAGTAGTAGCGGTTATACAGATACGCAGTATTTT.

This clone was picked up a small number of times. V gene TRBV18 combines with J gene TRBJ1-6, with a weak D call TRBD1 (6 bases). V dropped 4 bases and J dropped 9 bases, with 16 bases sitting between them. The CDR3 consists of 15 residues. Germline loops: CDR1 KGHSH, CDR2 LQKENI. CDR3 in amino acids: CASSREGGLSSPLHF. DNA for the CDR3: TGTGCCAGCTCACGAGAGGGGGGGTTGAGTTCACCCCTCCACTTT.

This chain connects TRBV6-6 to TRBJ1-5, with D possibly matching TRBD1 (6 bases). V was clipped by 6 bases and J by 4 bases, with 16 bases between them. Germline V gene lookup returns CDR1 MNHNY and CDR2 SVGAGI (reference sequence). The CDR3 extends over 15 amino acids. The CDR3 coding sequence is TGTGCCAGCAGCTCACTGGACAGCCTGAATCAGCCCCAGCATTTT. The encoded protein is CASSSLDSLNQPQHF.

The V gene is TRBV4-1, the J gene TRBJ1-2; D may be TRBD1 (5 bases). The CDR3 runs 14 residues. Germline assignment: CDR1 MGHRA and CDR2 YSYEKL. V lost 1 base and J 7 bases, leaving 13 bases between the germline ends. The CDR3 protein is CASSQASGASGYTF. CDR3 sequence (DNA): TGCGCCAGCAGCCAAGCCTCCGGGGCTAGTGGCTACACCTTC.

The chain's CDR3 is CASSEERAGGNYEQYF. The CDR3 region has the DNA TGTGCCAGCAGTGAAGAGAGAGCAGGGGGGAACTACGAGCAGTACTTC. The chain uses TRBV6-1 and TRBJ2-7; tentative D call: TRBD1 (7 bases). Germline CDR1 reads MNHNS; CDR2 reads SASEGT. The CDR3 covers 16 residues. V shed 1 base and J shed 3 bases, with 16 bases lying between them.

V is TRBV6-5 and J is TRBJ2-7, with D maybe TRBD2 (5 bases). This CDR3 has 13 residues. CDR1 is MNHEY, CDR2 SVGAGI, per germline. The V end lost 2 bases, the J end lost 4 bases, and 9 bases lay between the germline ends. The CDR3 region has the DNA TGTGCCAGCAGTTACCTCGGGGAATACGAGCAGTACTTC. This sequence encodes CASSYLGEYEQYF.

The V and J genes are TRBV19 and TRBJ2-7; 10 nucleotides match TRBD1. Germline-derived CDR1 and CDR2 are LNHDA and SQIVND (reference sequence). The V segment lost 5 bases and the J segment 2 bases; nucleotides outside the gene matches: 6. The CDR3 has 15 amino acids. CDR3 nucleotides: TGTGCCAGTAGTCCCCGGGACAGGGGTACCTACGAGCAGTACTTC. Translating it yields CASSPRDRGTYEQYF.

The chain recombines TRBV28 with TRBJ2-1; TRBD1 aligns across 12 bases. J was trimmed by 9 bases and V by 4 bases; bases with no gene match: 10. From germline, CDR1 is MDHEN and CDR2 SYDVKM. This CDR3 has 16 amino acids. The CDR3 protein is CASSSTGTGGWTEQFF. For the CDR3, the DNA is TGTGCCAGCAGTTCCACCGGGACAGGGGGCTGGACTGAGCAGTTCTTC.

The CDR3 loop reads CSAILGGGGEKLFF. CDR3 in DNA: TGCAGCGCAATTCTTGGGGGGGGCGGTGAAAAACTGTTTTTT. The chain joins TRBV29-1 to TRBJ1-4, with D possibly being TRBD1 (6 bases). This CDR3 has 14 amino acids. V gave up 7 bases and J gave up 7 bases, with 19 bases separating them. Looked up from germline, CDR1 is SQVTM and CDR2 is ANQGSEA.